This TCR beta chain was found in a study of cytomegalovirus exposure and HLA in healthy donors. Overall study: Most donors, about 82% of a few hundred genotyped, fell in the Caucasian-associated ancestry cluster.

On this clone: Antigen unknown.

The PCR contained 60 Vbeta and 13 Jbeta primers. Authors' methods: In a later analysis, the count reached 74 million or so unique TCR beta chains, with roughly 9.9 million shared. Measured with immunoSEQ multiplex PCR; TCRdb has only the in-frame clones, and not every one. V and J calls and clone size come straight from that table; D and trimming were deduced from the DNA. The repertoire consists of fewer than 200,000 clones, with about 80% occurring once and the leading ten covering approximately 1.3%. The V end was cut by 2 bases, the J end by 7 bases, with 14 bases between. CDR1 is MNHEY and CDR2 is SMNVEV in the germline V gene (reference sequence). There are 15 residues in the CDR3. Broader study findings: It was reported in a later analysis that an Asian-associated ancestry cluster showed fewer N-insertions than the approximately 670-donor mean. Reportedly, HLA-A and HLA-B alleles of most subjects were accurately predicted from TCR beta.

The sample was PBMCs. The chain joins TRBV27 to TRBJ2-2; a weak D match, TRBD2 (5 bases). The clonotype comes from a man younger than 45 in good health and CMV-seronegative. CDR3 nucleotide sequence: TGTGCCAGCAGTTTAGTAGCTAGCTTCATCGGGGAGCTGTTTTTT. The encoded protein is CASSLVASFIGELFF.